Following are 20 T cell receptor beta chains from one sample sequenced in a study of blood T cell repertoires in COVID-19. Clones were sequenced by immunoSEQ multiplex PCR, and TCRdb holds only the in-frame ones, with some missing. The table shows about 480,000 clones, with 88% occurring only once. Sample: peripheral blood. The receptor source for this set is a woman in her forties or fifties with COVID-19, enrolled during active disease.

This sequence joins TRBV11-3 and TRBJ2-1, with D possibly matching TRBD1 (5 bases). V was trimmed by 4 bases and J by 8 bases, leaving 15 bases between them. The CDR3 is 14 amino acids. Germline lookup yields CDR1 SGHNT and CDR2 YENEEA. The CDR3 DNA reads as TGTGCCAGCAGCTCCCCCGGGCAGGGCCATGAGCAGTTCTTC. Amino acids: CASSSPGQGHEQFF.

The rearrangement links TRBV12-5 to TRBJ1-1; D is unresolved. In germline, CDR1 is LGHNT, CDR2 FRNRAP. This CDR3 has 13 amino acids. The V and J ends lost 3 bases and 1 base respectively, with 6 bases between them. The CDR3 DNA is TGTGCTAGTGGTTTTAGACAGAACACTGAAGCTTTCTTT. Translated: CASGFRQNTEAFF.

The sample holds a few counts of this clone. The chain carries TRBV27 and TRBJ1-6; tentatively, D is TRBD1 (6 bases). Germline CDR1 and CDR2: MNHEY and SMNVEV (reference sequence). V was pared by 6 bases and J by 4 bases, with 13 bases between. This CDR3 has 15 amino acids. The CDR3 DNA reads TGTGCCAGCAGCTGGGACCAGGGGTATAATTCACCCCTCCACTTT. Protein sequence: CASSWDQGYNSPLHF.

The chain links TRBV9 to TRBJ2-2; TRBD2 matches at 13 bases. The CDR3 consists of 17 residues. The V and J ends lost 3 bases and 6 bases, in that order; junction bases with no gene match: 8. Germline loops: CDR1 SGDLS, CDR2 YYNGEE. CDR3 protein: CASSGGTSGASAGELFF. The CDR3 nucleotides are TGTGCCAGCAGCGGCGGGACTAGCGGGGCTTCAGCCGGGGAGCTGTTTTTT.

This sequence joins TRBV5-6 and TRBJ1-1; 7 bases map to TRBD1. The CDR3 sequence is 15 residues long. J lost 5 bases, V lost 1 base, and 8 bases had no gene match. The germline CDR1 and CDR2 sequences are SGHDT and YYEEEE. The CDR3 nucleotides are TGTGCCAGCAGCTTGCATGTGCAGGGGGGTACTGAAGCTTTCTTT. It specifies CASSLHVQGGTEAFF.

The CDR3 DNA reads as TGTGCCAGCAGTTTATACCCCAGTAGCCACGATGGCTACACCTTC. It translates to CASSLYPSSHDGYTF. The chain couples TRBV27 to TRBJ1-2, with D uncertain. Germline CDR1 and CDR2: MNHEY and SMNVEV (reference sequence). The CDR3 extends over 15 amino acids. The ends were cut back, 1 base at V and 6 bases at J, with 15 bases in the middle.

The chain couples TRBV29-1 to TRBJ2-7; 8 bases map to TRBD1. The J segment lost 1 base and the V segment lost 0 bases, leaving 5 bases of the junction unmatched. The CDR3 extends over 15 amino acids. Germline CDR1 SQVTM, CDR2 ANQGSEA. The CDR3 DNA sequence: TGCAGCGTTGAAGATCTGGGACAGGCATCCTACGAGCAGTACTTC. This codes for CSVEDLGQASYEQYF.

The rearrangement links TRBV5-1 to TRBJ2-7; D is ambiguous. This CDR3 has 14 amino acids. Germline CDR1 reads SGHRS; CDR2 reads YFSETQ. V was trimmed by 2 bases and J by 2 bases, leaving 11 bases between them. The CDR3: CASSLEDLTYEQYF. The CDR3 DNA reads TGCGCCAGCAGCTTAGAAGACTTGACCTACGAGCAGTACTTC.

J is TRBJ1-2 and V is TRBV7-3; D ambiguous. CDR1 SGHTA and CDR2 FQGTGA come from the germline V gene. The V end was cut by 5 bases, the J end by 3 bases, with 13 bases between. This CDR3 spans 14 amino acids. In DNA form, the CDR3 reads TGTGCCAGCAGCATTCCGAGGAGGGACTATGGCTACACCTTC. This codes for CASSIPRRDYGYTF.

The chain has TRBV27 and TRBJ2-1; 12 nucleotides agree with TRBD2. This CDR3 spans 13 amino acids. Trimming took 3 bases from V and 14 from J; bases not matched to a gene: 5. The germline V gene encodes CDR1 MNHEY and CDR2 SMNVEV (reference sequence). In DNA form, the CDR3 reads TGTGCCAGCAGTTTTGGACTAGCGGGGCGAGAGTTCTTC. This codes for CASSFGLAGREFF.

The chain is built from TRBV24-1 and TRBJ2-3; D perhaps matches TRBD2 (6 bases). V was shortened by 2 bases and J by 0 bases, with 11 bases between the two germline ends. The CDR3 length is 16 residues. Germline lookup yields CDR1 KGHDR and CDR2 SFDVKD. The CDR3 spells CATSDSDYPSTDTQYF. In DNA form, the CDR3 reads TGTGCCACCAGTGATTCGGACTATCCGAGCACAGATACGCAGTATTTT.

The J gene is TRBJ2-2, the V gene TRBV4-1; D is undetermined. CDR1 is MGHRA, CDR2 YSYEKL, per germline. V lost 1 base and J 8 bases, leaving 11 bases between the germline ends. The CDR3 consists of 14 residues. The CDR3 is CASSQVGAGGELFF. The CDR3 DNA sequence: TGCGCCAGCAGCCAAGTAGGAGCCGGGGGGGAGCTGTTTTTT.

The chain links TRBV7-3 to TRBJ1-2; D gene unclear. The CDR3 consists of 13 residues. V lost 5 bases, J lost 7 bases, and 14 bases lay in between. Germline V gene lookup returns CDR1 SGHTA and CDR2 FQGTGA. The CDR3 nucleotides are TGTGCCAGCAGCATCGGAGGTTCAACTGGCTACACCTTC. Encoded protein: CASSIGGSTGYTF.

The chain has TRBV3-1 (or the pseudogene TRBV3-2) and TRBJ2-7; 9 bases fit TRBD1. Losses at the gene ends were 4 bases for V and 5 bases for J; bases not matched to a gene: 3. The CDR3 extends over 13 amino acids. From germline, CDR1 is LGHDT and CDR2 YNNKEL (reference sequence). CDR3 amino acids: CASSRTGGHEQYF. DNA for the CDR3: TGTGCCAGCAGCCGAACAGGGGGCCACGAGCAGTACTTC.

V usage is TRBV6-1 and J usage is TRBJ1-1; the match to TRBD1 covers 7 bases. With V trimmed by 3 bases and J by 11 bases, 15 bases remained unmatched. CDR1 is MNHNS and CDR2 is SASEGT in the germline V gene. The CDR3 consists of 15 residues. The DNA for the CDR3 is TGTGCCAGCAGTGATCCGGGACAGATTGATATTAGGGCTTTCTTT. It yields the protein CASSDPGQIDIRAFF.

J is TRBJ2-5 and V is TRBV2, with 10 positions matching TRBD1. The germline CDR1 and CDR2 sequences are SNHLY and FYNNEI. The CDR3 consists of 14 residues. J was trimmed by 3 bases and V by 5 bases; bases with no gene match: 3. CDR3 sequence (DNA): TGTGCCAGCAGTCCGGACAGGGGGAAAGAGACCCAGTACTTC. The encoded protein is CASSPDRGKETQYF.

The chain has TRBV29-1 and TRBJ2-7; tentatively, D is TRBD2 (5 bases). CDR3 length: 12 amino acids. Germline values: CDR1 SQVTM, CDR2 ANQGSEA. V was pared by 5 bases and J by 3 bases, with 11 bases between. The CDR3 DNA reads TGCAGCGTTTCGGACTCCGGCTACGAGCAGTACTTC. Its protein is CSVSDSGYEQYF.

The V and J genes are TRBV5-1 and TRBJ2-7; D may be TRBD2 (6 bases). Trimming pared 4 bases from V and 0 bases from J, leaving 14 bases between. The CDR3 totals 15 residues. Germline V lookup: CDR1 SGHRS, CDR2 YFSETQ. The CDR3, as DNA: TGCGCCAGCAGCACCGTGGGGGGTAGCTCCTACGAGCAGTACTTC. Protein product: CASSTVGGSSYEQYF.

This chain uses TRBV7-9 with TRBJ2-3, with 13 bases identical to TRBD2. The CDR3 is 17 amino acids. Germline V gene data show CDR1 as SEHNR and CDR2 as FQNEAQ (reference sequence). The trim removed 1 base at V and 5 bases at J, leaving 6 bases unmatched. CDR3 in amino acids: CASSLGTSGGLGDTQYF. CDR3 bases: TGTGCCAGCAGCTTAGGGACTAGCGGGGGCTTGGGAGATACGCAGTATTTT.

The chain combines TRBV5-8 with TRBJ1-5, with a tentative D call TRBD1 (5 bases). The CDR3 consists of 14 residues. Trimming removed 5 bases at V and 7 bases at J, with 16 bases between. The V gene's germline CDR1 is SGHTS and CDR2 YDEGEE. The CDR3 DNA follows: TGTGCCAGCAGGCGGGACCACCCGGAGCAGCCCCAGCATTTT. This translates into CASRRDHPEQPQHF.